Each of the 6 T cell receptor beta chains below was sequenced from the same sample in a study of metastatic and nonmetastatic thyroid tumors. The entire patient cohort was treatment-naive prior to thyroid surgery. TCRdb re-clonotyped the PCR reads via MiXCR. Of about 15,000 clones listed, about 3.7% are singletons. The source material was tumor tissue. Receptors originate from a female donor with papillary thyroid cancer or a benign thyroid nodule (not recorded which). Some clones in this sample may be carry-over from other donors' samples.

As concerns this clone: At one end, the junction sequence differs from germline, possibly due to a read error. The rearrangement joins TRBV7-7 to TRBJ2-1; possibly TRBD1 for D (6 bases). The CDR3 spans 15 residues. Germline lookup yields CDR1 SSHAT and CDR2 FNYEAQ (reference sequence). The chain's CDR3 is CASSLDVSRGNEQFF. DNA of the CDR3: TGTGCTAGCAGCTTAGATGTGAGCAGGGGCAATGAGCAGTTCTTC.

The chain uses TRBV2 and TRBJ1-6, with D possibly matching TRBD1 (5 bases). Trimming took off 11 bases at V and 3 bases at J, with 11 bases between the two ends. CDR1 is SNHLY and CDR2 is FYNNEI in the germline V gene. The CDR3 totals 13 residues. The CDR3, as DNA: TGTGCCGGAAGGACATACTATAATTCACCCCTCCACTTT. Translating it yields CAGRTYYNSPLHF.

The chain couples TRBV10-3 to TRBJ1-6, with 10 bases that match TRBD1. CDR3 length: 14 amino acids. V dropped 7 bases and J dropped 4; count of bases not matched to a gene: 1. In germline, CDR1 is ENHRY, CDR2 SYGVKD. CDR3 in DNA: TGTGCCATCATGGGACAGGGGTATAATTCACCCCTCCACTTT. Protein sequence: CAIMGQGYNSPLHF.

The chain joins TRBV20-1 to TRBJ2-5, with 8 bases fitting TRBD2. Trimming removed 5 bases from V and 2 bases from J; junction bases left unmatched: 7. The CDR3 has 14 residues. Germline assignment: CDR1 DFQATT and CDR2 SNEGSKA (reference sequence). The CDR3 here is CSAGAAGGQETQYF. The CDR3 region has the DNA TGCAGTGCTGGAGCTGCGGGAGGACAAGAGACCCAGTACTTC.

In its sample, this clone was seen a few times. The rearrangement uses TRBV6-1 and TRBJ2-7, with a tentative D call TRBD1 (5 bases). Germline assignment: CDR1 MNHNS and CDR2 SASEGT. The germline V and J ends were trimmed by 6 bases and 3 bases, with 12 bases remaining between them. This CDR3 is 13 amino acids long. The CDR3 DNA follows: TGTGCCAGCAGGGCAGGGTGGGACTACGAGCAGTACTTC. Amino acid sequence: CASRAGWDYEQYF.

This clone turned up a few times. The chain's CDR3 is CASSRRQGIEETQYF. The CDR3 DNA sequence: TGTGCCAGCAGCCGACGACAGGGAATAGAAGAGACCCAGTACTTC. The chain joins TRBV28 to TRBJ2-5, with TRBD1 identical over 7 bases. Losses at the gene ends were 6 bases for V and 3 bases for J; bases not matched to a gene: 10. The CDR3 consists of 15 residues. Germline CDR1 is MDHEN and CDR2 is SYDVKM.